This TCR beta chain was sequenced during a study of shared clonotypes between healthy human individuals. Looking at the study overall: Each donor contributed plates that comprised three CD4 naive, three CD4 memory, two CD8 naive and one CD8 memory.

The split of CD4+ cells yielded CD45RA+ naive and CD45RA-negative memory subsets. Study observations and caveats: With few donors, the genetic and exposure-history diversity represented was limited. Naive CD4 clonotypes were shared across a few donors at roughly 4.6%.

A note on this clone: Antigen unknown.

CDR1 and CDR2 from the germline V gene are MNHNS and SASEGT. The CDR3 totals 13 residues. With 10 bases removed from V and 7 bases from J, the gap between germline ends came to 19 bases. Sequencing used immunoSEQ multiplex PCR; TCRdb keeps in-frame clones, though not all of them. The sample lists around 1 million clones, about 80% occurring once. This chain uses TRBV6-1 with TRBJ1-2, with a tentative D call TRBD1 (5 bases). This receptor was taken from a man aged 18 to 30 in good health. The sample comprised memory CD4+ T cells sorted from blood. The subset: CD45RA-negative fraction. CDR3 sequence reads: CATGGRDWSGYTF. For the CDR3, the DNA is TGTGCCACCGGAGGCAGGGACTGGTCTGGCTACACCTTC.